Listed below are T cell receptor beta chains from one sample, sequenced in a study of T cell responses to AZD1222 COVID-19 vaccine. Assay: immunoSEQ multiplex PCR; the TCRdb copy retains only in-frame clones and omits some. The sample contains 200,000 to 250,000 clones, about 94% of which appear only once. The source material was peripheral blood, sampled 28 days after the second dose of the MenACWY control vaccine. The receptors stem from an adult who received the MenACWY meningococcal vaccine as a control. The CDR3 runs from the conserved cysteine through the conserved F or W. The D gene is left open where the match is weak. The size entry is marked missing in some rows and otherwise reads once, few, many or a size class.

>-|TRBJ1-2|TRBV6-1|-|16
TGTGCCAGCAGTGAAGCAAGTAGGGGCGGTTACTATGGCTACACCTTC
CASSEASRGGYYGYTF
>-|TRBJ2-3|TRBV7-2|-|13
TGTGCCAGCAGCTTAGTAAGCGCAGATACGCAGTATTTT
CASSLVSADTQYF
>TRBD2|TRBJ2-1|TRBV6-4|few|15
TGTGCCAGCAGTGACTCGAGTGGGACTAGCAATGAGCAGTTCTTC
CASSDSSGTSNEQFF
>TRBD1|TRBJ1-1|TRBV7-9|-|13
TGTGCCAGCAGCCGACAGGGAGGGAGGGAAGCTTTCTTT
CASSRQGGREAFF
>TRBD1|TRBJ1-5|TRBV19|-|15
TGTGCCAGTAGGCCGGGACAGGGGGCCACTCAGCCCCAGCATTTT
CASRPGQGATQPQHF
>-|TRBJ2-2|TRBV5-5|-|17
TGTGCCAGCAGCACGCTCTGGGTTAGGGGCGACACCGGGGAGCTGTTTTTT
CASSTLWVRGDTGELFF
>-|TRBJ1-6|TRBV6-5|-|14
TGTGCCAGCAGTTACTCGGGAGGCAATTCACCCCTCCACTTT
CASSYSGGNSPLHF
>-|TRBJ1-6|TRBV28|once|14
TGTGCCGGGGGGGGCGCCAGGTATAATTCACCCCTCCACTTT
CAGGGARYNSPLHF
>-|TRBJ2-2|TRBV28|once|15
TGTGCCAGCAGAGGAGGGGGTCTGAACACCGGGGAGCTGTTTTTT
CASRGGGLNTGELFF
>-|TRBJ1-5|TRBV28|-|14
TGTGCCAGCAGTCTGGGACCGACCAATCAGCCCCAGCATTTT
CASSLGPTNQPQHF
>-|TRBJ1-4|TRBV24-1|-|13
TGTGCCACCAGTTCCCGGGTAGGGGAAAAACTGTTTTTT
CATSSRVGEKLFF
>-|TRBJ2-3|TRBV7-8|-|15
TGTGCCAGCAGCTTAAGTTCACGGGGCACAGATACGCAGTATTTT
CASSLSSRGTDTQYF
>-|TRBJ2-7|TRBV19|-|16
TGTGCCAGTAGTATTGAAGTAGGACCCCGGACCTACGAGCAGTACTTC
CASSIEVGPRTYEQYF
>TRBD1|TRBJ1-4|TRBV5-1|-|15
TGCGCCAGCAGCTTGGGCGGACAGGGAAATGAAAAACTGTTTTTT
CASSLGGQGNEKLFF
>-|TRBJ2-2|TRBV3-1/TRBV3-2|-|19
TGTGCCAGCAGCCGTGAATCAGCGGCCGGGACATCGAACACCGGGGAGCTGTTTTTT
CASSRESAAGTSNTGELFF
>TRBD2|TRBJ2-4|TRBV14|-|17
TGTGCCAGCAGCCAAGGAGGGCTAGCGGTAGCCAAAAACATTCAGTACTTC
CASSQGGLAVAKNIQYF
>-|TRBJ1-3|TRBV7-9|-|13
TGTGCCAGCAGCTTCTCAGCCGAGCCGCCTGGAAATTTT
CASSFSAEPPGNF
>-|TRBJ1-1|TRBV9|-|15
TGTGCCAGCGGGGGAGAGGGGCCTGGGAACACTGAAGCTTTCTTT
CASGGEGPGNTEAFF
>-|TRBJ1-1|TRBV2|-|13
TGTGCCAGCGGGGGAGGGGGAGGCACTGAAGCTTTCTTT
CASGGGGGTEAFF
>-|TRBJ1-1|TRBV30|-|12
TGTGCCTGTTCGTCTGGCTCCACTGAAGCTTTCTTT
CACSSGSTEAFF
>-|TRBJ2-2|TRBV7-9|-|17
TGTGCCAGCAGCCCCCCCTTGGGGCAGCTTCTCACCGGGGAGCTGTTTTTT
CASSPPLGQLLTGELFF
>TRBD2|TRBJ2-1|TRBV19|-|14
TGTGCCAGTCAATCGAGCGGGAGTACCGATGAGCAGTTCTTC
CASQSSGSTDEQFF
>-|TRBJ1-6|TRBV9|few|17
TGTGCCAGCAGCGGAGGGGTCCAGAGCTCCTATAATTCACCCCTCCACTTT
CASSGGVQSSYNSPLHF
>-|TRBJ1-2|TRBV6-6|-|11
TGTGCCAGCAGTGGAACCGGTGGCTACACCTTC
CASSGTGGYTF
>-|TRBJ2-7|TRBV4-3|few|14
TGCGCCAGCAGCCAAGATGTGACCTCCTACGAGCAGTACTTC
CASSQDVTSYEQYF